This T cell receptor beta chain came from a study of blood T cell repertoires in COVID-19. A single count supports this clone. The CDR3 sequence is 15 residues long. Clones were sequenced by immunoSEQ multiplex PCR, and TCRdb holds only the in-frame ones, with some missing. The repertoire holds 150,000 or so clones, with approximately 88% as singletons. Sequencing was performed on PBMCs or T cells enriched from blood (not recorded which). The chain carries TRBV21-1 and TRBJ1-5; the table's TRBD1 call for D was not verified on the DNA. TRBV21-1 is a documented pseudogene. The sequence was obtained from a woman aged 45 to 65 who had recovered from COVID-19. The CDR3 loop is CASSKAGQGCQPQHF. The CDR3, as DNA: TGTGCCAGCAGCAAAGCCGGACAGGGGTGTCAGCCCCAGCATTTT.